The T cell receptor (beta chain) under discussion was sequenced for a study of patients with pleural tuberculosis. TCRdb ran MiXCR on the reads and lists one entry per CDR3 protein. The sample yields about 29,000 distinct CDR3 sequences, approximately 20% seen once. This CDR3 is 11 amino acids long. V was pared by 8 bases and J by 2 bases, with 6 bases between. Germline V CDR1 and CDR2: ENHRY, SYGVKD. The sample holds many counts of this clonotype. Sequencing used peripheral blood. This TCR was recovered from a human donor with pleural tuberculosis. The rearrangement joins TRBV10-3 to TRBJ1-2, with D tentatively TRBD1 (6 bases). CDR3 amino acids: CAIGQNYGYTF. DNA of the CDR3: TGTGCCATCGGACAGAACTATGGCTACACCTTC.